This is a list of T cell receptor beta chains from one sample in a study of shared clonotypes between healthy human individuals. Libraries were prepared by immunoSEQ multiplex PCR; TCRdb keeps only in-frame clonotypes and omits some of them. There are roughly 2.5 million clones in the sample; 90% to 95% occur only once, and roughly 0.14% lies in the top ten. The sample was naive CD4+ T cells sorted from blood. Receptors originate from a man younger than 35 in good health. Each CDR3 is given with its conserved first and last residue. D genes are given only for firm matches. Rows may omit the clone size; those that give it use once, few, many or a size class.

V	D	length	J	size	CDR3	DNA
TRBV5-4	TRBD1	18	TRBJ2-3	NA	CASSPQPGQGFGTDTQYF	TGTGCCAGCAGCCCACAACCGGGACAGGGGTTCGGCACAGATACGCAGTATTTT
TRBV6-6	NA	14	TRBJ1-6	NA	CASSGTGLNSPLHF	TGTGCCAGCAGTGGGACGGGACTAAATTCACCCCTCCACTTT
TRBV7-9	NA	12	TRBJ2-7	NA	CASSSEFYEQHF	TGTGCCAGCAGCTCGGAATTCTACGAGCAGCACTTC
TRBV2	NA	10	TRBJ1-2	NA	CASSFGGYTF	TGTGCCAGCAGTTTCGGTGGCTACACCTTC
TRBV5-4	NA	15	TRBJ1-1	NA	CASSPAYPQNTEAFF	TGTGCCAGCAGCCCAGCATATCCTCAAAACACTGAAGCTTTCTTT
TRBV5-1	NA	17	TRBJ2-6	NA	CASISGGSQIGANVLTF	TGCGCCAGCATCTCCGGGGGTTCGCAAATTGGGGCCAACGTCCTGACTTTC
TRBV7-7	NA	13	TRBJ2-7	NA	CASSLSSGYEQYF	TGTGCTAGCAGCTTATCCTCGGGCTACGAGCAGTACTTC
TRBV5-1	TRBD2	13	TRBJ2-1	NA	CASSPGLDNEQFF	TGCGCCAGCAGCCCGGGACTAGACAATGAGCAGTTCTTC
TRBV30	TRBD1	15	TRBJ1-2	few	CAWSVMSGGVYGYTF	TGTGCCTGGAGTGTAATGTCAGGGGGCGTCTATGGCTACACCTTC
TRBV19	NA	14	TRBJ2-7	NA	CASSTQDYLGEQYF	TGTGCCAGTAGTACACAGGACTACCTCGGCGAGCAGTACTTC
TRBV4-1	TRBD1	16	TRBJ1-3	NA	CASSQDRTGGQDTIYF	TGCGCCAGCAGCCAAGACAGGACAGGGGGCCAAGACACCATATATTTT
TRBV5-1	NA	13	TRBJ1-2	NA	CASSLPGDYGYTF	TGCGCCAGCAGCCTCCCCGGGGACTATGGCTACACCTTC
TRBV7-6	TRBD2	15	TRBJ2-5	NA	CASSRDYPSVETQYF	TGTGCCAGCAGCCGGGACTATCCCTCGGTAGAGACCCAGTACTTC
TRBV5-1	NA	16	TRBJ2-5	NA	CASSSGPTQGQETQYF	TGCGCCAGCAGCTCGGGCCCTACTCAGGGGCAAGAGACCCAGTACTTC
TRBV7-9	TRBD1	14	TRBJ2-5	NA	CASSVLQGAETQYF	TGTGCCAGCAGCGTACTACAGGGGGCGGAGACCCAGTACTTC
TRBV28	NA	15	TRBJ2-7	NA	CASSSTGILGYEQYF	TGTGCCAGCAGTTCTACAGGGATTTTGGGCTACGAGCAGTACTTC
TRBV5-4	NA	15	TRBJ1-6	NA	CASSFPGTVNSPLHF	TGTGCCAGCAGCTTCCCGGGTACAGTTAATTCACCCCTCCACTTT
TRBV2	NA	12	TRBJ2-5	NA	CASTLNPETQYF	TGTGCCAGTACCCTAAACCCGGAGACCCAGTACTTC